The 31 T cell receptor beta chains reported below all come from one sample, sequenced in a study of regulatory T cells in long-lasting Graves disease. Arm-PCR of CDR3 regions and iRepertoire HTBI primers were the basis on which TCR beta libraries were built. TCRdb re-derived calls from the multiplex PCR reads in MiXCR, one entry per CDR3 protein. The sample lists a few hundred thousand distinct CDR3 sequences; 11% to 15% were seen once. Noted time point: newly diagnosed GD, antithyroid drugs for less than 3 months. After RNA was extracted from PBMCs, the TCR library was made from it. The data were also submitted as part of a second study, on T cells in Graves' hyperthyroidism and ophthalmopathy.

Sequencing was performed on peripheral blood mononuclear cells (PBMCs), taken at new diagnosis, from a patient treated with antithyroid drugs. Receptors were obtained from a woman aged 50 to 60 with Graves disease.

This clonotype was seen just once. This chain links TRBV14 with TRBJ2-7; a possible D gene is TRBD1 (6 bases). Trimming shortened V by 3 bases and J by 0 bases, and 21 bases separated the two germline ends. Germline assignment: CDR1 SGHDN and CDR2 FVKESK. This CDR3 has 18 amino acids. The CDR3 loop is CASSHGPGHLSSSYEQYF. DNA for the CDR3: TGTGCCAGCAGCCACGGACCGGGACACCTTTCGAGCTCCTACGAGCAGTACTTC.

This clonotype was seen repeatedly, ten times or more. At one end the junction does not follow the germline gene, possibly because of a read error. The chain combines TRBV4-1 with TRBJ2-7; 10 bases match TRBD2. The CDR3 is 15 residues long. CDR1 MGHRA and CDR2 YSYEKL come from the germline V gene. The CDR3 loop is CASSLLAGPSYEQYF. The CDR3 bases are TGTGCCAGCAGTTTACTAGCGGGACCCTCCTACGAGCAGTACTTC.

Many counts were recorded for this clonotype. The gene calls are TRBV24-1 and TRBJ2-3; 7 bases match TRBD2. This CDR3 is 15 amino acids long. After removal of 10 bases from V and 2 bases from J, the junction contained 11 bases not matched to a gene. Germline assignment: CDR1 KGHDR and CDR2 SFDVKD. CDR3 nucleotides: TGTGCCACTAGCCAAGCGGGATTATTCACAGATACGCAGTATTTT. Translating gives CATSQAGLFTDTQYF.

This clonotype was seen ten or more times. The CDR3 region is CASSLALDGEQFF. The CDR3 nucleotides are TGTGCCAGCAGCTTAGCCCTAGACGGCGAGCAGTTCTTC. The V call is TRBV7-9, the J call TRBJ2-1, with D unclear. This CDR3 contains 13 residues. Germline V gene sequence: CDR1 SEHNR, CDR2 FQNEAQ (reference sequence). V was trimmed by 0 bases and J by 10 bases, leaving 10 bases between them.

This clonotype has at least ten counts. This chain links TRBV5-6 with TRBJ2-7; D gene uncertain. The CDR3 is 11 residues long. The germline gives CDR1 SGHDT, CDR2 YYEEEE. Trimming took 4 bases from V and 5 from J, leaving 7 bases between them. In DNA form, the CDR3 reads TGTGCCAGCAGCGATTATAACGAGCAGTACTTC. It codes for CASSDYNEQYF.

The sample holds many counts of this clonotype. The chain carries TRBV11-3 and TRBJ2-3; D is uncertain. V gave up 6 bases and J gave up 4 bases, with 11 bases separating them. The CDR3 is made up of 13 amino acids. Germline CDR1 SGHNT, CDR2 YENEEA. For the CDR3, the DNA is TGTGCCAGCAGTTCCATGGGTGCAGATACGCAGTATTTT. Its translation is CASSSMGADTQYF.

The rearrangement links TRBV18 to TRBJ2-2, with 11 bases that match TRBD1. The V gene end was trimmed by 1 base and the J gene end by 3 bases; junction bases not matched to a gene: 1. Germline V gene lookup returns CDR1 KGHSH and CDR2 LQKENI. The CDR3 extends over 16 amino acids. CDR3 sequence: CASSPRTGGYTGELFF. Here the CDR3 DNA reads TGTGCCAGCTCACCACGGACAGGGGGCTACACCGGGGAGCTGTTTTTT.

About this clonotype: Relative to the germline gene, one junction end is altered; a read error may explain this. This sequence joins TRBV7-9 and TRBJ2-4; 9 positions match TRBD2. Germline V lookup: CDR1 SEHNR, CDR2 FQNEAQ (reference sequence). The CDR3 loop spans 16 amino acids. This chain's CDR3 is CASSQDRGRAGNIQYF. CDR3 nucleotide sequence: TGCGCCAGCAGCCAAGATCGCGGGAGGGCCGGGAACATTCAGTACTTC.

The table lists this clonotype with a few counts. In nucleotides, the CDR3 is TGTGCCAGCAGCCAAGCAGGGTTGGGTGAAAAACTGTTTTTT. It is translated as CASSQAGLGEKLFF. V usage is TRBV3-1 and J usage is TRBJ1-4; the D gene is possibly TRBD1 (5 bases). The length of the CDR3 is 14 residues. From germline, CDR1 is LGHDT and CDR2 YNNKEL (reference sequence). V dropped 1 base and J dropped 7 bases, with 10 bases sitting between them.

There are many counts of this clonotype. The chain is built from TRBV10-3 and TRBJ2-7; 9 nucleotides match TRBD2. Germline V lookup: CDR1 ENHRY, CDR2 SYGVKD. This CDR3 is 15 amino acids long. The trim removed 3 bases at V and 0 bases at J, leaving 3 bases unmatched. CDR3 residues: CAISDTTSGSYEQYF. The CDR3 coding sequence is TGTGCCATCAGTGACACGACTAGCGGCTCCTACGAGCAGTACTTC.

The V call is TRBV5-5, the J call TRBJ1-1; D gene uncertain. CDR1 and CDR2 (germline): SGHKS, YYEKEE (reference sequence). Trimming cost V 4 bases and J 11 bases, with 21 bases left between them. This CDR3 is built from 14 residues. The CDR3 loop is CASSQDRSALVAFF. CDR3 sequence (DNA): TGTGCCAGCAGCCAAGATCGCTCGGCATTAGTTGCTTTCTTT.

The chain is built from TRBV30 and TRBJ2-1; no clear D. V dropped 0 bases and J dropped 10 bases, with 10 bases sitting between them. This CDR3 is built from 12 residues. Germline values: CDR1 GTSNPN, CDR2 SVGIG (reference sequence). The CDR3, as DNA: TGTGCCTGGAGTGTCGTGGGTACAGAGCAGTTCTTC. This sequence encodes CAWSVVGTEQFF.

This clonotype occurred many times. CDR3 loop: CASSLGSDGHEQYF. The CDR3 DNA reads as TGTGCCAGCAGCTTAGGTTCAGACGGGCACGAGCAGTACTTC. The chain carries TRBV7-6 and TRBJ2-7, with D unresolved. The CDR3 loop spans 14 amino acids. V shed 1 base and J shed 5 bases, with 12 bases lying between them. Germline lookup yields CDR1 SGHVS and CDR2 FNYEAQ.

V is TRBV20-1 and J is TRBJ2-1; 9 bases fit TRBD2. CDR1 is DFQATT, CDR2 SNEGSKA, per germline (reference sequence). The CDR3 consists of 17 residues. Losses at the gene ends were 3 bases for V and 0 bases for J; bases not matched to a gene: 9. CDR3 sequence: CSARAGGPESSYNEQFF. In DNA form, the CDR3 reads TGCAGTGCTAGGGCGGGAGGGCCTGAGAGCTCCTACAATGAGCAGTTCTTC.

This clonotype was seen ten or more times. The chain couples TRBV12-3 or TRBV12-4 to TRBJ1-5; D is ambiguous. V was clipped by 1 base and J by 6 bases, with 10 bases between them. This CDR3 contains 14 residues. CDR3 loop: CASSLEQTGQPQHF. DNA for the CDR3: TGTGCCAGCAGTTTAGAACAGACGGGTCAGCCCCAGCATTTT.

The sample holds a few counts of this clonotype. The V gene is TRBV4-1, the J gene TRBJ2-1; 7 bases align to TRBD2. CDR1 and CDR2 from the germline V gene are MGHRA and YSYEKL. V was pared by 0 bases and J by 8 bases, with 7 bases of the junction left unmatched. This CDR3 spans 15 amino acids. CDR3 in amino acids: CASSQEQRDRDEQFF. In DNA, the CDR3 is TGCGCCAGCAGCCAAGAGCAGCGGGATCGGGATGAGCAGTTCTTC.

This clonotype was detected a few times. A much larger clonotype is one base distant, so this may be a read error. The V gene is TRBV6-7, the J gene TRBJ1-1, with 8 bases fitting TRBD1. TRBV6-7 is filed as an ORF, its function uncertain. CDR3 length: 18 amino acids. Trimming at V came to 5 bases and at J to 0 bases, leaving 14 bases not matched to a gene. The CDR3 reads CASSPLLSQGALNTEAFF. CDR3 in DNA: TGTGCCAGCAGTCCACTCCTAAGTCAGGGGGCATTGAACACTGAAGCTTTCTTT.

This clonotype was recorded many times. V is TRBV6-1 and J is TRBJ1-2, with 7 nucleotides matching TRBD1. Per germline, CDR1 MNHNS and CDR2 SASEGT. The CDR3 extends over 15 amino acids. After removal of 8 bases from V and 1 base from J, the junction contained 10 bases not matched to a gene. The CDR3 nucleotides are TGTGCCAGCGCCGTAACGACAGGGAATAACTATGGCTACACCTTC. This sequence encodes CASAVTTGNNYGYTF.

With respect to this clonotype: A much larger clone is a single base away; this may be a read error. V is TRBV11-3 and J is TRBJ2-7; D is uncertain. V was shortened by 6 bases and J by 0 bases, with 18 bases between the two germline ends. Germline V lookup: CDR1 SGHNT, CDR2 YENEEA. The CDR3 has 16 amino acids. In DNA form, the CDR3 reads TGTGCCAGCAGGTCGCTACCGGGCCAAAGCTCCTACGAGCAGTACTTC. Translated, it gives CASRSLPGQSSYEQYF.

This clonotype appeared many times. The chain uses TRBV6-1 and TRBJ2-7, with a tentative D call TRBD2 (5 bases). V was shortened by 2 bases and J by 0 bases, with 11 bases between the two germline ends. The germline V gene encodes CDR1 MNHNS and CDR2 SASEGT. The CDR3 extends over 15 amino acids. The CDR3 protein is CASSEWTVSSYEQYF. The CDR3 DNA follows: TGTGCCAGCAGTGAATGGACTGTTAGCTCCTACGAGCAGTACTTC.

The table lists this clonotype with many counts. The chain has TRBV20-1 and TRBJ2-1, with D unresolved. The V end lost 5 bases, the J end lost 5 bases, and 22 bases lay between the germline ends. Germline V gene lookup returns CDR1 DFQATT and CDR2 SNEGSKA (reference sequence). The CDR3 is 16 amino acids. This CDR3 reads CSAPRAWGIVNNEQFF. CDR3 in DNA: TGCAGTGCTCCTAGAGCATGGGGAATTGTAAACAATGAGCAGTTCTTC.

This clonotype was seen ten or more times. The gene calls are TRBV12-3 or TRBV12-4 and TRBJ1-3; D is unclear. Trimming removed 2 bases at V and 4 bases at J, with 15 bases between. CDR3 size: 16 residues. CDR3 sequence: CASSLWSDLSGNTIYF. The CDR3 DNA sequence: TGTGCCAGCAGTTTATGGTCGGACCTGTCCGGAAACACCATATATTTT.

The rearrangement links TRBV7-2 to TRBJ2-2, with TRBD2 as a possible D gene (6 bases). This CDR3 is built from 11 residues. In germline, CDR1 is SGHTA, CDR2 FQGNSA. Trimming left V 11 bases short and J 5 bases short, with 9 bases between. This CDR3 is CARAGTGELFF. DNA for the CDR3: TGTGCCCGGGCGGGGACCGGGGAGCTGTTTTTT.

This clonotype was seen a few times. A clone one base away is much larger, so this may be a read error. The DNA of the CDR3 is TGTGCCAGCAGCTTGAGACAGAGCTATGGCTACACCTTC. Residues: CASSLRQSYGYTF. The V call is TRBV5-4, the J call TRBJ1-2; possibly TRBD1 for D (5 bases). The CDR3 totals 13 residues. Germline loops: CDR1 SGHNT, CDR2 YYREEE (reference sequence). The V end lost 1 base, the J end lost 4 bases, and 8 bases lay between the germline ends.

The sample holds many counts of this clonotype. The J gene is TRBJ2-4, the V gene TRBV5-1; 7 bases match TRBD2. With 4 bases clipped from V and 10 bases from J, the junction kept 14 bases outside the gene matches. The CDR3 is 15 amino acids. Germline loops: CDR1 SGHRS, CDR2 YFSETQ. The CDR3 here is CASSHSAGSEGIQYF. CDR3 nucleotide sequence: TGCGCCAGCAGCCACTCAGCGGGATCGGAGGGGATTCAGTACTTC.

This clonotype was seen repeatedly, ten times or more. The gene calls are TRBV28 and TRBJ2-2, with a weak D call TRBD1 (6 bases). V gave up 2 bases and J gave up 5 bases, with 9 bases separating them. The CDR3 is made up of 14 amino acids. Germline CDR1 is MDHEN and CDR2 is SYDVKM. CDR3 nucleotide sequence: TGTGCCAGCAGTTTAGGACAGAAAACCGGGGAGCTGTTTTTT. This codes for CASSLGQKTGELFF.

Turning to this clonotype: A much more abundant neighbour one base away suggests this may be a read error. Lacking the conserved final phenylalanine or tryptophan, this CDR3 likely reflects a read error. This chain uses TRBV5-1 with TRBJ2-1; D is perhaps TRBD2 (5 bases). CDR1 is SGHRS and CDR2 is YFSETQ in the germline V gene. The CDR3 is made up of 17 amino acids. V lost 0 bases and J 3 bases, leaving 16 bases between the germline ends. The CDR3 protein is CASSLAYTSPSYNEQFI. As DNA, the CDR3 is TGCGCCAGCAGCTTGGCCTACACTAGTCCCAGCTACAATGAGCAGTTCATC.

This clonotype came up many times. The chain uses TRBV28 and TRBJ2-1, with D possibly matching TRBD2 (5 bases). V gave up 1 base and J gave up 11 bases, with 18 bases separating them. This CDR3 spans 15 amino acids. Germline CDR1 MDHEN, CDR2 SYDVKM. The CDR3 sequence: CASSLSRPGGEQQFF. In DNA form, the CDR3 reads TGTGCCAGCAGTTTATCCCGCCCAGGTGGGGAGCAGCAGTTCTTC.

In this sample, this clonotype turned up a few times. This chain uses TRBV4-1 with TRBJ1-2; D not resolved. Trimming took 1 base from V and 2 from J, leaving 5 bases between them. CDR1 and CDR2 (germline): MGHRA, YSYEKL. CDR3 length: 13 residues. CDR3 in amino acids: CASSQGQNYGYTF. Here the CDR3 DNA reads TGCGCCAGCAGCCAAGGGCAGAACTATGGCTACACCTTC.

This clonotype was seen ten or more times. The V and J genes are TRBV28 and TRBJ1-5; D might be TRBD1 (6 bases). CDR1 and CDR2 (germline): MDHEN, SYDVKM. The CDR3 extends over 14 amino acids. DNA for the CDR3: TGTGCAGCCGTTGGGGACACCTTCAATCAGCCCCAGCATTTT. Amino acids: CAAVGDTFNQPQHF.

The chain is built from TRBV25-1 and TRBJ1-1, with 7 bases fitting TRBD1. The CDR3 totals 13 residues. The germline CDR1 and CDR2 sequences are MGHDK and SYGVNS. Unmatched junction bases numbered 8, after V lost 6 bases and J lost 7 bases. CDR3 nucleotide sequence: TGTGCCAGCAGCGAGTACCGGGACAGTGAAGCTTTCTTT. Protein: CASSEYRDSEAFF.